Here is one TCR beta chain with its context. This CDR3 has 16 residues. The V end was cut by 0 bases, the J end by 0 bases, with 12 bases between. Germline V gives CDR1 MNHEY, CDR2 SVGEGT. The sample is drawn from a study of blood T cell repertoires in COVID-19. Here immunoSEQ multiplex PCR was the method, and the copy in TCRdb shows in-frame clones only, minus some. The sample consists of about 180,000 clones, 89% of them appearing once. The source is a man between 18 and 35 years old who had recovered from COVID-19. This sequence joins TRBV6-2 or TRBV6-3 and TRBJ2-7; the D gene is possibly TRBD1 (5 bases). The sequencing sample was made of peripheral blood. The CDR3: CASSYSKRQISYEQYF. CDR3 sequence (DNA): TGTGCCAGCAGTTACTCGAAGAGACAGATCTCCTACGAGCAGTACTTC.